The source of this TCR beta chain is a study of CD4 T cells in relation to SARS-CoV-2 and coronaviruses. Across the whole study: TCR beta CDR3s were sequenced after approximately ten-day antigen culture of PBMCs.

Regarding this clone: The antigen is unknown.

CDR1 and CDR2 (germline): KGHSH, LQKENI. The CDR3 is 12 residues long. The V gene lost 4 bases and the J gene lost 0 bases, with 2 bases spanning the gap. Data came from immunoSEQ multiplex PCR; TCRdb stores just in-frame clones and leaves some out. This table has 35,000 to 50,000 clones, roughly 82% appearing once. Sorted naive or memory CD4+ cells met CEF peptides for 9 to 11 days. This chain uses TRBV18 with TRBJ2-3; no clear D. The sequencing input was naive CD4+ T cells from PBMCs, cultured in vitro. Subset described: naive CD4+ T cells isolated by negative enrichment. This TCR came from an adult with COVID-19. The CDR3 DNA follows: TGTGCCAGCTCACAGAGCACAGATACGCAGTATTTT. Its protein product is CASSQSTDTQYF. The entire variable domain, with the rest obtained from reference TRBV18 and TRBJ2-3, is as follows: NAGVMQNPRHLVRRRGQEARLRCSPMKGHSHVYWYRQLPEEGLKFMVYLQKENIIDESGMPKERFSAEFPKEGPSILRIQQVVRGDSAAYFCASSQSTDTQYFGPGTRLTVL.